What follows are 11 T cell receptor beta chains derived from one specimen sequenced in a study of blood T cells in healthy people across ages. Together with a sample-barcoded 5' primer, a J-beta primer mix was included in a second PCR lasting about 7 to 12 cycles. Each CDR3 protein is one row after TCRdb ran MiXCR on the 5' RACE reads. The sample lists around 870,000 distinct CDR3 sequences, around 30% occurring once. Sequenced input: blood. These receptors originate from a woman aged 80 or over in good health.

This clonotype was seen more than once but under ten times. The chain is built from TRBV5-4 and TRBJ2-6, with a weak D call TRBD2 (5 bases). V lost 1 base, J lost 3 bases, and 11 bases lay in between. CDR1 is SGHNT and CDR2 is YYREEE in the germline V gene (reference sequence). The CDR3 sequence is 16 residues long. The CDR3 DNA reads TGTGCCAGCAGCTTGCGCGGGCAACGTGGGGCCAACGTCCTGACTTTC. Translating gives CASSLRGQRGANVLTF. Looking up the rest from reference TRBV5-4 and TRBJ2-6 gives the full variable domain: ETGVTQSPTHLIKTRGQQVTLRCSSQSGHNTVSWYQQALGQGPQFIFQYYREEENGRGNFPPRFSGLQFPNYSSELNVNALELDDSALYLCASSLRGQRGANVLTFGAGSRLTVL.

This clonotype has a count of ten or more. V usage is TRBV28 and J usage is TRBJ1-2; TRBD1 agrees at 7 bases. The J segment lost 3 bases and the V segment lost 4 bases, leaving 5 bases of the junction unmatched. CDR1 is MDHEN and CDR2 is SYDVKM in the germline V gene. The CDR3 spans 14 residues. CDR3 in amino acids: CASSSHRGHYGYTF. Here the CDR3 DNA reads TGTGCCAGCAGTTCACACAGGGGCCACTATGGCTACACCTTC.

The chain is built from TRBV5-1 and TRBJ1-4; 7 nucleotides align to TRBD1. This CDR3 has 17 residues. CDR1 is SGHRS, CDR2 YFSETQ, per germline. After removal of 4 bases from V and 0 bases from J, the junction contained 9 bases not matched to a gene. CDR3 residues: CASSPGQEISTNEKLFF. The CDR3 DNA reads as TGCGCCAGCAGCCCCGGACAGGAGATTTCAACTAATGAAAAACTGTTTTTT.

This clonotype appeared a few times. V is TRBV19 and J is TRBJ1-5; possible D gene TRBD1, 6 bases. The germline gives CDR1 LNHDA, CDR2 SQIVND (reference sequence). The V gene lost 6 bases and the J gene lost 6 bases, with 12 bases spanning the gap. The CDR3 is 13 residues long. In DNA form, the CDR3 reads TGTGCCAGTAGGGACAGTGGTTTTCAGCCCCAGCATTTT. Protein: CASRDSGFQPQHF.

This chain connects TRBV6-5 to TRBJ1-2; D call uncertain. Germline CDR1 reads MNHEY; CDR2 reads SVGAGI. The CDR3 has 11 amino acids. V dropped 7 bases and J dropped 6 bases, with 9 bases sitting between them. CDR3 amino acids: CASKRGDGYTF. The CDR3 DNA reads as TGTGCCAGCAAACGCGGGGATGGCTACACCTTC.

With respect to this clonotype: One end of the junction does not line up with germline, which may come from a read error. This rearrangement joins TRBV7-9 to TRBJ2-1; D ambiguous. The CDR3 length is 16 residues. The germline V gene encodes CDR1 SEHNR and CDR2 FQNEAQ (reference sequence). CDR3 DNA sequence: TGCGCCAGCAGCCCGAAGGACCGATGGGGCTACAATGAGCAGTTCTTC. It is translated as CASSPKDRWGYNEQFF.

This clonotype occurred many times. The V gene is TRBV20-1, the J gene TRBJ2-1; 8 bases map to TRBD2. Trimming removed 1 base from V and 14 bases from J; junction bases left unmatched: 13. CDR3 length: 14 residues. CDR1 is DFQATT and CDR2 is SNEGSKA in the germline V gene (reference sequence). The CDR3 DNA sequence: TGCAGTGCTAGAGTTCCGCGGGGGGAGGTAGGGGAGTTCTTC. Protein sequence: CSARVPRGEVGEFF.

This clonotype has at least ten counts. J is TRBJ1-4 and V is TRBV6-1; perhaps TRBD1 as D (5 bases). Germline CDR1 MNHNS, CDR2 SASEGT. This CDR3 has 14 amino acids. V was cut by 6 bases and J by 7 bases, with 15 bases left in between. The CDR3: CASSQGLLSEKLFF. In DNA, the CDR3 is TGTGCCAGCAGCCAGGGCCTCCTGTCTGAAAAACTGTTTTTT.

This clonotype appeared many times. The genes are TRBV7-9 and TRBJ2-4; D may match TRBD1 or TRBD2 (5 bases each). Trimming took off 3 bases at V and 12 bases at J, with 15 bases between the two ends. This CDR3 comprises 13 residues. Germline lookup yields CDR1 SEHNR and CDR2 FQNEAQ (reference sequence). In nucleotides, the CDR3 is TGTGCCAGCAGCTTGGGGACGTATGGGCCTCAGTACTTC. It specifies CASSLGTYGPQYF.

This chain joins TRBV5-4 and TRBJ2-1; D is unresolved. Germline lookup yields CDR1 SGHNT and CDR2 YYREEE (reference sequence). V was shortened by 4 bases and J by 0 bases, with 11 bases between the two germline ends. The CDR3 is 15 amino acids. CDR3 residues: CASSVARASYNEQFF. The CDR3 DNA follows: TGTGCCAGCAGCGTAGCAAGAGCCTCCTACAATGAGCAGTTCTTC.

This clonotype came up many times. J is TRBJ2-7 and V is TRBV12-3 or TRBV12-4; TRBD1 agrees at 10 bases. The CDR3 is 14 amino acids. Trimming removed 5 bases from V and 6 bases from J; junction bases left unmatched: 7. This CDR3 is CASSPQDRGGEQYF. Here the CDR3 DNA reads TGTGCCAGCAGTCCACAGGACAGGGGGGGCGAGCAGTACTTC.